The clone carrying this T cell receptor beta chain was seen a few times. These data come from a study of blood T cell repertoires in COVID-19. About the study: PBMCs, B-cell-depleted T cells, or T cells were the source of the cDNA or gDNA that made up the material.

There are 11 residues in the CDR3. V lost 6 bases, J lost 11 bases, and 6 bases stayed unmatched. The germline CDR1 and CDR2 sequences are GTSNPN and SVGIG (reference sequence). Sequencing used immunoSEQ multiplex PCR; TCRdb keeps in-frame clones, though not all of them. In the table there are 200,000 to 250,000 clones, approximately 84% of which are singletons. V gene TRBV30 combines with J gene TRBJ1-4; 7 bases match TRBD1. Sequencing was performed on peripheral blood. The TCR was taken from a woman aged 25-40 years who had recovered from COVID-19. DNA of the CDR3: TGTGCCTGTCGGACAGGCGGGAAACTGTTTTTT. Protein: CACRTGGKLFF.